The sample holds a few counts of the clone carrying this TCR beta chain. Its antigen remains unknown. Trimming cost V 3 bases and J 4 bases, with 16 bases left between them. Per the germline V gene, CDR1 is MGHRA and CDR2 is YSYEKL. The CDR3 is made up of 16 amino acids. The data are from a study of cytomegalovirus exposure and HLA in healthy donors. Whole-study results and caveats: Reportedly, cytomegalovirus status was diagnosed with high sensitivity and specificity. Later analysis reportedly placed an Asian-associated ancestry cluster below the approximately 730-donor mean in N-insertions. As a later analysis revealed, most CMV-associated TCR beta chains appeared HLA-restricted.

The PCR used 60 Vbeta and 13 Jbeta primers. Per the original methods: There were about 80 million unique TCR beta chains by a later count, and some 11 million of them were shared. Sequencing was performed with immunoSEQ multiplex PCR; in TCRdb, only in-frame clones are kept and a portion is missing. V and J calls and clone size are those listed in that table; D and trimming were worked out from the DNA. The sample carries 90,000 to 100,000 clones, under 80% recorded once. The receptor comes from a middle-aged man in good health and CMV-seronegative. Material for sequencing was PBMCs. The rearrangement links TRBV4-1 to TRBJ2-1; possible D gene TRBD2, 5 bases. CDR3 in DNA: TGCGCCAGCAGCCACCCCGCCCGAGGGAGATACAATGAGCAGTTCTTC. Translating it yields CASSHPARGRYNEQFF.